These 31 T cell receptor beta chains share one sample of origin, sequenced in a study of human T cells and chemical hapten exposure. The total RNA was obtained from whole blood that was not fractionated. TCRdb called the 5' RACE reads again in MiXCR, with one record for every CDR3 protein. The data hold 70,000 to 85,000 distinct CDR3 sequences, with approximately 16% observed a single time. These receptors originate from a female donor in good health.

This clonotype was counted between two and nine times. Here the CDR3 DNA reads TGCGCCAGCAGTGAGTTGCTAGTATCCCCACTCAATGAGCAGTTCTTC. It is translated as CASSELLVSPLNEQFF. This chain links TRBV10-2 with TRBJ2-1; D unresolved. V was shortened by 1 base and J by 6 bases, with 16 bases between the two germline ends. This CDR3 has 16 amino acids. CDR1 is WSHSY and CDR2 is SAAADI in the germline V gene.

This chain connects TRBV9 to TRBJ2-2; TRBD2 aligns across 9 bases. Germline loops: CDR1 SGDLS, CDR2 YYNGEE. V dropped 5 bases and J dropped 6; count of bases not matched to a gene: 5. This CDR3 is 14 amino acids long. The CDR3 reads CASSGTSKAGELFF. CDR3 in DNA: TGTGCCAGCAGTGGGACTAGCAAAGCCGGGGAGCTGTTTTTT.

This clonotype was counted many times. The rearrangement uses TRBV5-1 and TRBJ2-7; the D gene could be TRBD1 or TRBD2 (5 bases each). CDR1 and CDR2 (germline): SGHRS, YFSETQ. Trimming took 4 bases from V and 6 from J, leaving 8 bases between them. CDR3 size: 11 residues. The CDR3 DNA sequence: TGCGCCAGCAGCCCGGGGACCGAGCAGTACTTC. Protein: CASSPGTEQYF.

This clonotype occurred many times. The chain couples TRBV20-1 to TRBJ2-5; 8 nucleotides agree with TRBD1. This CDR3 comprises 12 residues. V lost 3 bases to trimming and J lost 3 bases; unmatched junction nucleotides: 0. Germline assignment: CDR1 DFQATT and CDR2 SNEGSKA (reference sequence). The CDR3 sequence: CSARTGEETQYF. CDR3 coding DNA: TGCAGTGCTAGGACAGGGGAAGAGACCCAGTACTTC.

This sequence joins TRBV7-9 and TRBJ2-7; D tentatively fits TRBD1 or TRBD2 (6 bases each). Per the germline V gene, CDR1 is SEHNR and CDR2 is FQNEAQ (reference sequence). The CDR3 spans 15 residues. With 5 bases removed from V and 2 bases from J, the gap between germline ends came to 16 bases. This CDR3 reads CASSPLRGGPYEQYF. The CDR3 nucleotides are TGTGCCAGCAGCCCCTTGAGAGGGGGGCCCTACGAGCAGTACTTC. Based on the CDR3 plus reference TRBV7-9 and TRBJ2-7, the full variable domain is DTGVSQNPRHKITKRGQNVTFRCDPISEHNRLYWYRQTLGQGPEFLTYFQNEAQLEKSRLLSDRFSAERPKGSFSTLEIQRTEQGDSAMYLCASSPLRGGPYEQYFGPGTRLTVT.

The chain's CDR3 is CSVASGVQETQYF. The CDR3 DNA is TGCAGCGTTGCATCCGGGGTCCAAGAGACCCAGTACTTC. The chain employs TRBV29-1 and TRBJ2-5; D possibly corresponds to TRBD2 (5 bases). Trimming stripped 4 bases from V and 1 base from J, with 10 bases between. The germline gives CDR1 SQVTM, CDR2 ANQGSEA. The CDR3 has 13 amino acids.

This clonotype has only a few counts. The rearrangement uses TRBV20-1 and TRBJ2-3, with 7 bases identical to TRBD2. After removal of 5 bases from V and 0 bases from J, the junction contained 8 bases not matched to a gene. The CDR3 is 15 residues long. CDR1 and CDR2 from the germline V gene are DFQATT and SNEGSKA (reference sequence). This CDR3 reads CSAGSSGASTDTQYF. In DNA form, the CDR3 reads TGCAGTGCTGGGTCTAGCGGCGCTAGCACAGATACGCAGTATTTT.

This clonotype was counted between two and nine times. J is TRBJ1-1 and V is TRBV3-1; 8 bases fit TRBD1. The junction had 6 bases not matched to a gene; V was cut back by 0 bases and J by 6 bases. The CDR3 runs to 15 residues. Germline V gene sequence: CDR1 LGHDT, CDR2 YNNKEL (reference sequence). The CDR3 protein is CASSQESRGHPEAFF. The CDR3 DNA is TGTGCCAGCAGCCAAGAAAGCAGGGGGCACCCTGAAGCTTTCTTT.

A few counts support this clonotype. The J gene is TRBJ2-3, the V gene TRBV10-3; TRBD2 is a possible D gene (5 bases). Germline values: CDR1 ENHRY, CDR2 SYGVKD. With 2 bases removed from V and 5 bases from J, the gap between germline ends came to 5 bases. CDR3 length: 12 residues. The CDR3 is CAISEAGDTQYF. CDR3 in DNA: TGTGCCATCAGTGAGGCGGGAGATACGCAGTATTTT.

V is TRBV15 and J is TRBJ1-4; D gene unclear. The CDR3 is 14 amino acids. The germline V and J ends were trimmed by 1 base and 0 bases, with 3 bases remaining between them. Germline CDR1 and CDR2: LNHNV and YYDKDF (reference sequence). The CDR3 spells CATSRAATNEKLFF. Here the CDR3 DNA reads TGTGCCACCAGCAGAGCTGCAACTAATGAAAAACTGTTTTTT.

The chain has TRBV30 and TRBJ2-3, with D possibly called TRBD1 or TRBD2 (6 bases each). The CDR3 is 14 residues long. The ends were cut back, 0 bases at V and 2 bases at J, with 9 bases in the middle. Germline V CDR1 and CDR2: GTSNPN, SVGIG (reference sequence). The CDR3 sequence is CAWSVRGHTDTQYF. Here the CDR3 DNA reads TGTGCCTGGAGTGTACGGGGGCACACAGATACGCAGTATTTT.

In this sample, this clonotype turned up a few times. The gene calls are TRBV20-1 and TRBJ2-1; TRBD2 matches 7 bases. The CDR3 consists of 15 residues. CDR1 DFQATT and CDR2 SNEGSKA come from the germline V gene (reference sequence). Germline trimming cut 0 bases from V and 8 bases from J; bases unmatched to any gene: 10. CDR3 residues: CSARDEASGGDEQFF. DNA for the CDR3: TGCAGTGCTAGAGATGAGGCTAGCGGAGGGGATGAGCAGTTCTTC.

V is TRBV7-9 and J is TRBJ2-7; tentative D call: TRBD2 (6 bases). V was trimmed by 1 base and J by 6 bases, leaving 16 bases between them. This CDR3 region has 15 residues. In germline, CDR1 is SEHNR, CDR2 FQNEAQ (reference sequence). The CDR3 DNA reads as TGTGCCAGCAGCTTAGGTTTCGAGACTAGGATCGAGCAGTACTTC. This gives the protein CASSLGFETRIEQYF.

The gene calls are TRBV5-6 and TRBJ1-1; a possible D gene is TRBD1 (5 bases). Trimming pared 0 bases from V and 1 base from J, leaving 10 bases between. CDR1 and CDR2 (germline): SGHDT, YYEEEE. The CDR3 totals 15 residues. CDR3 residues: CASSLVPGGNTEAFF. CDR3 nucleotide sequence: TGTGCCAGCAGCTTGGTGCCGGGGGGGAACACTGAAGCTTTCTTT.

This clonotype came up a few times. The V gene is TRBV3-1, the J gene TRBJ1-5; D perhaps matches TRBD1 (6 bases). Deletions cut 1 base from V and 7 bases from J, with 14 bases between. This CDR3 is 15 amino acids long. CDR1 is LGHDT, CDR2 YNNKEL, per germline (reference sequence). The CDR3 sequence is CASSQGIRGGQPQHF. DNA of the CDR3: TGTGCCAGCAGCCAAGGAATCAGGGGTGGGCAGCCCCAGCATTTT.

This clonotype has only a few counts. CDR3: CASRRSGLTDTQYF. CDR3 sequence (DNA): TGTGCCAGCAGAAGAAGCGGACTCACAGATACGCAGTATTTT. The rearrangement uses TRBV6-2 or TRBV6-3 and TRBJ2-3, with D tentatively TRBD2 (5 bases). The CDR3 contains 14 residues. Trimming removed 6 bases from V and 2 bases from J, with 12 bases in between. Germline lookup yields CDR1 MNHEY and CDR2 SVGEGT.

This clonotype was seen at least ten times. The rearrangement links TRBV3-1 to TRBJ2-4, with 7 bases that match TRBD2. Germline V gene lookup returns CDR1 LGHDT and CDR2 YNNKEL (reference sequence). The length of the CDR3 is 12 residues. V trimming: 4 bases; J trimming: 7 bases; junction bases outside the gene matches: 1. As DNA, the CDR3 is TGTGCCAGCAGCCCTAGCGGTAACATTCAGTACTTC. Its protein product is CASSPSGNIQYF.

The genes are TRBV7-8 and TRBJ1-4; D not resolved. This CDR3 has 13 amino acids. CDR1 and CDR2 from the germline V gene are SGHVS and FQNEAQ. The V gene lost 2 bases and the J gene lost 7 bases, with 8 bases spanning the gap. Written as DNA, the CDR3 is TGTGCCAGCAGCTTATCAGTCGGTGAAAAACTGTTTTTT. Encoded protein: CASSLSVGEKLFF. Together with reference TRBV7-8 and TRBJ1-4, the CDR3 gives the full variable domain: GAGVSQSPRYKVAKRGQDVALRCDPISGHVSLFWYQQALGQGPEFLTYFQNEAQLDKSGLPSDRFFAERPEGSVSTLKIQRTQQEDSAVYLCASSLSVGEKLFFGSGTQLSVL.

V is TRBV20-1 and J is TRBJ2-3; TRBD2 aligns across 13 bases. Trimming cost V 0 bases and J 4 bases; bases outside gene matches: 7. CDR3 length: 17 residues. From germline, CDR1 is DFQATT and CDR2 SNEGSKA (reference sequence). CDR3 sequence: CSARDPTSGGGADTQYF. In DNA, the CDR3 is TGCAGTGCTAGAGATCCCACTAGCGGGGGGGGTGCAGATACGCAGTATTTT.

This clonotype was counted a few times. The chain joins TRBV7-9 to TRBJ2-1, with D perhaps matching TRBD2 (6 bases). CDR1 SEHNR and CDR2 FQNEAQ come from the germline V gene (reference sequence). V shed 1 base and J shed 0 bases, with 19 bases lying between them. The CDR3 consists of 19 residues. The DNA for the CDR3 is TGTGCCAGCAGCTTAGGATCCATTCGGGGGATAAGCTCCTACAATGAGCAGTTCTTC. Its protein is CASSLGSIRGISSYNEQFF.

This clonotype appeared a few times. The CDR3 nucleotides are TGTGCCAGCAGCCAAAATACGGTTGTCTCTGGAAACACCATATATTTT. Protein product: CASSQNTVVSGNTIYF. The rearrangement links TRBV3-1 to TRBJ1-3; D gene unclear. The CDR3 contains 16 residues. The V end was cut by 2 bases, the J end by 0 bases, with 11 bases between. The V gene's germline CDR1 is LGHDT and CDR2 YNNKEL (reference sequence).

This clonotype was seen only a few times. The chain links TRBV7-9 to TRBJ2-1; D is undetermined. Germline V gene lookup returns CDR1 SEHNR and CDR2 FQNEAQ (reference sequence). Trimming stripped 1 base from V and 4 bases from J, with 2 bases between. The CDR3 loop spans 12 amino acids. This CDR3 reads CASSLVYNEQFF. CDR3 nucleotides: TGTGCCAGCAGCTTAGTGTACAATGAGCAGTTCTTC. Full variable domain (missing parts from reference TRBV7-9 and TRBJ2-1): DTGVSQNPRHKITKRGQNVTFRCDPISEHNRLYWYRQTLGQGPEFLTYFQNEAQLEKSRLLSDRFSAERPKGSFSTLEIQRTEQGDSAMYLCASSLVYNEQFFGPGTRLTVL.

This clonotype has a handful of counts. The rearrangement links TRBV6-5 to TRBJ2-7; D not certain. Germline V gene lookup returns CDR1 MNHEY and CDR2 SVGAGI. This CDR3 region has 18 residues. Trimming stripped 0 bases from V and 1 base from J, with 19 bases between. This CDR3 is CASSYSFPRAGKSYEQYF. CDR3 nucleotides: TGTGCCAGCAGTTACTCGTTCCCCCGGGCAGGAAAGTCCTACGAGCAGTACTTC.

In its sample, this clonotype was seen a few times. The chain joins TRBV3-1 to TRBJ1-1, with D uncertain. V lost 4 bases and J lost 0, with 18 bases in between. This CDR3 contains 17 residues. Germline V gene sequence: CDR1 LGHDT, CDR2 YNNKEL (reference sequence). CDR3 protein: CASSPETWTEMNTEAFF. The CDR3, as DNA: TGTGCCAGCAGCCCGGAAACATGGACGGAGATGAACACTGAAGCTTTCTTT.

J is TRBJ2-7 and V is TRBV24-1; D remains unclear. Per germline, CDR1 KGHDR and CDR2 SFDVKD. Trimming shortened V by 3 bases and J by 7 bases, and 15 bases separated the two germline ends. The CDR3 totals 14 residues. The CDR3 here is CATSDLQTPEEQYF. CDR3 bases: TGTGCCACCAGTGATCTTCAGACACCAGAAGAGCAGTACTTC.

This clonotype came up many times. V and J are TRBV20-1 and TRBJ1-2; no clear D gene. The V end lost 3 bases, the J end lost 4 bases, and 18 bases lay between the germline ends. The CDR3 contains 15 residues. The germline gives CDR1 DFQATT, CDR2 SNEGSKA (reference sequence). The DNA for the CDR3 is TGCAGTGCTAGGGGATCAGAAGGATCTTCCTATGGCTACACCTTC. Translating it yields CSARGSEGSSYGYTF.

This clonotype appeared a few times. The rearrangement links TRBV7-9 to TRBJ2-5; D is undetermined. V gave up 5 bases and J gave up 0 bases, with 10 bases separating them. The germline V gene has CDR1 SEHNR and CDR2 FQNEAQ (reference sequence). The CDR3 totals 14 residues. The CDR3 sequence is CASSVQTYQETQYF. The CDR3 DNA sequence: TGTGCCAGCAGCGTCCAGACGTACCAAGAGACCCAGTACTTC.

The chain uses TRBV5-6 and TRBJ1-2; 8 bases agree with TRBD1. V shed 4 bases, J shed 7 bases, and the junction held 21 bases outside the gene matches. This CDR3 comprises 18 residues. Germline loops: CDR1 SGHDT, CDR2 YYEEEE. The CDR3 spells CASSLKGDRSFGGGGYTF. CDR3 nucleotide sequence: TGTGCCAGCAGCCTCAAGGGGGACAGGTCCTTCGGTGGTGGTGGCTACACCTTC.

The chain uses TRBV19 and TRBJ2-1, with no clear D. This CDR3 is built from 15 residues. Trimming pared 4 bases from V and 0 bases from J, leaving 10 bases between. Germline-derived CDR1 and CDR2 are LNHDA and SQIVND (reference sequence). CDR3 amino acids: CASSKGSVSYNEQFF. The DNA for the CDR3 is TGTGCCAGTAGTAAGGGTTCTGTCTCCTACAATGAGCAGTTCTTC.

The chain links TRBV11-2 to TRBJ2-2, with a possible D match to TRBD2 (6 bases). The germline V gene encodes CDR1 SGHAT and CDR2 FQNNGV. The CDR3 length is 16 residues. V dropped 1 base and J dropped 3 bases, with 12 bases sitting between them. The CDR3 reads CASSLGGVVDTGELFF. The CDR3 nucleotides are TGTGCCAGCAGCTTAGGCGGGGTCGTTGACACCGGGGAGCTGTTTTTT.

The chain recombines TRBV3-1 with TRBJ2-3; 8 bases are a match to TRBD1. With V trimmed by 4 bases and J by 5 bases, 5 bases remained unmatched. Germline V gives CDR1 LGHDT, CDR2 YNNKEL (reference sequence). There are 14 residues in the CDR3. The CDR3 sequence: CASSPGQGIDTQYF. The CDR3, as DNA: TGTGCCAGCAGCCCTGGACAGGGAATAGATACGCAGTATTTT.